The clone carrying this T cell receptor beta chain was seen at least ten times. This specimen comes from a study of identical twins. TCRdb re-called the 5' RACE reads with MiXCR, one entry per CDR3 protein. The sample lists around 250,000 distinct CDR3 sequences, approximately 5.9% occurring once. Per germline, CDR1 MGHRA and CDR2 YSYEKL. V was cut by 4 bases and J by 5 bases, with 21 bases left in between. This CDR3 comprises 16 residues. These data also formed part of another study, on T cells expressing NK-cell markers. That work states: Whether expanded NKG2C+ T cell clones were HCMV specific stayed uncertain.

The V and J genes are TRBV4-1 and TRBJ2-7, with D unclear. The sequencing sample was made of CD8+ T cells sorted from blood. The source is a woman aged 18-29 years in good health. The CDR3: CASSPNPETVWNEQYF. The CDR3 bases are TGCGCCAGCAGCCCAAATCCGGAGACCGTCTGGAACGAGCAGTACTTC.